The clone carrying this T cell receptor beta chain has only a few counts. Its antigen is not identified. Sample-barcoded 5' priming and a J-beta primer mix drove a second PCR of about 7 to 11 cycles. Each CDR3 protein gets one entry after TCRdb re-called the 5' RACE reads with MiXCR. Here the sample spans some 1.4 million distinct CDR3 sequences, 42% being singletons. This sample was included in a study of blood T cells in healthy people across ages. Points from the study as a whole: TCR beta diversity correlated strongly with naive T cell percentage.

The CDR3 contains 15 residues. Germline lookup yields CDR1 MGHRA and CDR2 YSYEKL. V dropped 4 bases and J dropped 3 bases, with 15 bases sitting between them. The chain combines TRBV4-1 with TRBJ2-5; D gene uncertain. Sequencing was carried out using blood. The TCR comes from a woman aged 18-29 years in good health. The CDR3 protein is CASSPLRSAEETQYF. The CDR3 nucleotides are TGCGCCAGCAGCCCCCTTCGGAGCGCGGAAGAGACCCAGTACTTC.